This note documents a single T cell receptor beta chain sequence. Using immunoSEQ multiplex PCR, the repertoire was profiled, and TCRdb retains in-frame clones only, with some absent. This sample has some 320,000 clones, with about 87% found just once. The sample is drawn from a study of blood T cell repertoires in COVID-19. Study-level information: Some COVID-19 samples were acute and others convalescent; all came from the United States, Italy and Spain.

Recovered status applied to Cohort 3 donors who had two consecutive negative PCRs. It also applied to those with clearance or with symptom resolution. The V gene's germline CDR1 is SEHNR and CDR2 FQNEAQ (reference sequence). The CDR3 sequence is 15 residues long. Germline trimming cut 5 bases from V and 4 bases from J; bases unmatched to any gene: 8. The TCR sequence derives from a woman aged 25 to 39 who had recovered from COVID-19. The sample consisted of PBMCs or T cells enriched from blood (not recorded which). The chain joins TRBV7-9 to TRBJ1-1, with 9 bases fitting TRBD1. This chain's CDR3 is CASSPDRGFSTEAFF. For the CDR3, the DNA is TGTGCCAGCAGCCCCGACAGGGGGTTTAGCACTGAAGCTTTCTTT.